One sample yielded the 19 T cell receptor beta chains listed below, sequenced in a study of blood T cell repertoires in COVID-19. Clones were read by immunoSEQ multiplex PCR, and TCRdb kept only the in-frame ones, dropping some. The sample has 100,000 or so clones; approximately 90% are singletons. The sequencing input was peripheral blood. The receptors shown here come from a man aged 55 to 70 with acute or convalescent COVID-19.

The rearrangement uses TRBV11-2 and TRBJ1-2, with D possibly being TRBD1 (6 bases). Germline CDR1 is SGHAT and CDR2 is FQNNGV. The CDR3 extends over 15 amino acids. Between the trimmed V and J ends, which lost 0 bases and 8 bases, there was a span of 16 bases. CDR3 amino acids: CASSLERDIPAGYTF. CDR3 DNA: TGTGCCAGCAGCTTAGAGAGGGACATCCCTGCAGGCTACACCTTC.

DNA of the CDR3: TGTGCCAGCAGCGCTAGCGGGAGTGATGAGCAGTTCTTC. Encoded protein: CASSASGSDEQFF. This sequence joins TRBV7-3 and TRBJ2-1, with TRBD2 matching over 10 bases. V dropped 5 bases and J dropped 8; count of bases not matched to a gene: 3. This CDR3 has 13 residues. The germline V gene encodes CDR1 SGHTA and CDR2 FQGTGA.

The rearrangement uses TRBV19 and TRBJ2-3, with TRBD2 as a possible D gene (6 bases). The germline CDR1 and CDR2 sequences are LNHDA and SQIVND (reference sequence). With 3 bases removed from V and 2 bases from J, the gap between germline ends came to 15 bases. This CDR3 has 16 amino acids. CDR3 sequence: CASSIMAGSPTDTQYF. For the CDR3, the DNA is TGTGCCAGTAGTATTATGGCGGGATCACCCACAGATACGCAGTATTTT. Together with reference TRBV19 and TRBJ2-3, the CDR3 gives the full variable domain: DGGITQSPKYLFRKEGQNVTLSCEQNLNHDAMYWYRQDPGQGLRLIYYSQIVNDFQKGDIAEGYSVSREKKESFPLTVTSAQKNPTAFYLCASSIMAGSPTDTQYFGPGTRLTVL.

The chain has TRBV5-1 and TRBJ2-1, with 8 bases that match TRBD2. CDR3 length: 15 amino acids. From germline, CDR1 is SGHRS and CDR2 YFSETQ. V dropped 2 bases and J dropped 3; count of bases not matched to a gene: 4. The DNA of the CDR3 is TGCGCCAGCAGCTTTGCGGGAGGAAGCTACAATGAGCAGTTCTTC. This gives the protein CASSFAGGSYNEQFF.

The chain uses TRBV10-2 and TRBJ1-1; possibly TRBD1 for D (5 bases). CDR3 length: 13 residues. Per the germline V gene, CDR1 is WSHSY and CDR2 is SAAADI. V lost 6 bases and J lost 4, with 12 bases in between. The CDR3 protein is CASRTNQGTEAFF. CDR3 in DNA: TGCGCCAGCAGGACGAACCAGGGCACTGAAGCTTTCTTT.

The V call is TRBV5-1, the J call TRBJ1-4; 7 bases align to TRBD1. This CDR3 has 18 amino acids. Germline lookup yields CDR1 SGHRS and CDR2 YFSETQ. The V segment lost 4 bases and the J segment 3 bases; nucleotides outside the gene matches: 15. CDR3: CASSLLPIRDRANEKLFF. The DNA of the CDR3 is TGCGCCAGCAGCCTCCTGCCCATCCGGGACAGAGCTAATGAAAAACTGTTTTTT. The full variable domain, rest sourced from reference TRBV5-1 and TRBJ1-4, is KAGVTQTPRYLIKTRGQQVTLSCSPISGHRSVSWYQQTPGQGLQFLFEYFSETQRNKGNFPGRFSGRQFSNSRSEMNVSTLELGDSALYLCASSLLPIRDRANEKLFFGSGTQLSVL.

Of note for this clone: This CDR3 is also generated by other DNA sequences in the sample. The chain combines TRBV5-1 with TRBJ2-2; 11 bases agree with TRBD2. The CDR3 runs 16 residues. Germline V CDR1 and CDR2: SGHRS, YFSETQ. V shed 0 bases and J 4 bases; nucleotides not matched to a gene: 2. The CDR3 sequence is CASSLEGLAVTGELFF. DNA for the CDR3: TGCGCCAGCAGCTTGGAGGGACTAGCGGTCACCGGGGAGCTGTTTTTT.

The genes are TRBV10-1 and TRBJ2-5; 7 positions agree with TRBD1. CDR3 length: 15 residues. Germline CDR1 reads WNHNN; CDR2 reads SYGVQD (reference sequence). J lost 1 base, V lost 4 bases, and 6 bases had no gene match. CDR3 amino acids: CASSVGGEGQETQYF. CDR3 in DNA: TGCGCCAGCAGTGTAGGGGGCGAGGGCCAAGAGACCCAGTACTTC.

The chain couples TRBV2 to TRBJ1-4, with D perhaps TRBD1 (5 bases). V shed 1 base and J shed 8 bases, with 14 bases lying between them. This CDR3 contains 15 residues. Germline CDR1 reads SNHLY; CDR2 reads FYNNEI. CDR3 residues: CASSEGAISGEKLFF. The CDR3, as DNA: TGTGCCAGCAGTGAAGGGGCAATTTCAGGGGAAAAACTGTTTTTT.

This clone was recorded once. The chain recombines TRBV29-1 with TRBJ1-2, with 10 bases that match TRBD1. Germline CDR1 and CDR2: SQVTM and ANQGSEA. The CDR3 is 13 residues long. The junction had 7 bases not matched to a gene; V was cut back by 5 bases and J by 7 bases. The CDR3 is CSVSPGQGSGYTF. The CDR3 DNA reads as TGCAGCGTTTCTCCGGGACAGGGGTCTGGCTACACCTTC. The whole variable domain, filled in from reference TRBV29-1 and TRBJ1-2, reads SAVISQKPSRDICQRGTSLTIQCQVDSQVTMMFWYRQQPGQSLTLIATANQGSEATYESGFVIDKFPISRPNLTFSTLTVSNMSPEDSSIYLCSVSPGQGSGYTFGSGTRLTVV.

This chain joins TRBV27 and TRBJ2-7, with D possibly being TRBD1 (6 bases). The ends were cut back, 8 bases at V and 4 bases at J, with 12 bases in the middle. The CDR3 contains 12 residues. The V gene's germline CDR1 is MNHEY and CDR2 SMNVEV (reference sequence). CDR3 protein: CASGTRGYEQYF. The CDR3 DNA sequence: TGTGCCAGCGGAACCAGGGGATACGAGCAGTACTTC.

The chain couples TRBV6-5 to TRBJ1-2, with D unresolved. The V end lost 4 bases, the J end lost 8 bases, and 8 bases lay between the germline ends. The CDR3 spans 11 residues. Germline V CDR1 and CDR2: MNHEY, SVGAGI. CDR3 loop: CASSSPSGYTF. The CDR3 DNA follows: TGTGCCAGCAGTTCCCCGTCGGGCTACACCTTC.

This chain connects TRBV24-1 to TRBJ1-5; D uncertain. The germline V gene has CDR1 KGHDR and CDR2 SFDVKD. The CDR3 is 13 residues long. Trimming left V 6 bases short and J 7 bases short, with 12 bases between. CDR3 loop: CATSNQEGQPQHF. DNA for the CDR3: TGTGCCACCAGTAACCAAGAGGGCCAGCCCCAGCATTTT.

The V and J genes are TRBV5-1 and TRBJ1-1, with TRBD1 as a possible D gene (5 bases). Trimming left V 4 bases short and J 8 bases short, with 12 bases between. This CDR3 has 12 residues. From germline, CDR1 is SGHRS and CDR2 YFSETQ. The CDR3 protein is CASSPDSLEAFF. The DNA of the CDR3 is TGCGCCAGCAGCCCCGACAGTTTGGAAGCTTTCTTT. Together with reference TRBV5-1 and TRBJ1-1, the CDR3 gives the full variable domain: KAGVTQTPRYLIKTRGQQVTLSCSPISGHRSVSWYQQTPGQGLQFLFEYFSETQRNKGNFPGRFSGRQFSNSRSEMNVSTLELGDSALYLCASSPDSLEAFFGQGTRLTVV.

V gene TRBV12-5 combines with J gene TRBJ2-1, with TRBD2 matching 10 bases. The germline V gene has CDR1 LGHNT and CDR2 FRNRAP. The CDR3 contains 15 residues. The trim removed 7 bases at V and 8 bases at J, leaving 11 bases unmatched. The CDR3 bases are TGTGCTAGTGCCCAAGGACTAGCGGTAGTTGATGAGCAGTTCTTC. Protein sequence: CASAQGLAVVDEQFF.

The genes are TRBV6-5 and TRBJ1-2; tentatively, D is TRBD1 (5 bases). V was cut by 4 bases and J by 6 bases, with 15 bases left in between. Germline-derived CDR1 and CDR2 are MNHEY and SVGAGI. The CDR3 totals 14 residues. The DNA for the CDR3 is TGTGCCAGCAGTTTTGCAGGGTTCGGAGATGGCTACACCTTC. Translation: CASSFAGFGDGYTF.

V usage is TRBV9 and J usage is TRBJ2-1, with 8 bases aligning to TRBD2. The V gene end was trimmed by 2 bases and the J gene end by 9 bases; junction bases not matched to a gene: 16. The CDR3 is 17 amino acids. CDR1 is SGDLS and CDR2 is YYNGEE in the germline V gene. The CDR3 DNA follows: TGTGCCAGCAGCGTGTACGCGGGTCTCGGGCTAGCGGGTGAGCAGTTCTTC. Protein: CASSVYAGLGLAGEQFF.

V and J are TRBV15 and TRBJ2-3; D perhaps matches TRBD2 (6 bases). Trimming removed 1 base from V and 5 bases from J, with 16 bases in between. CDR1 is LNHNV, CDR2 YYDKDF, per germline (reference sequence). This CDR3 comprises 16 residues. CDR3 sequence reads: CATSRAGPGRIDTQYF. DNA for the CDR3: TGTGCCACCAGCAGAGCGGGGCCAGGGAGGATAGATACGCAGTATTTT.

This clone was counted a few times. The V gene is TRBV20-1, the J gene TRBJ2-1; 10 bases are shared with TRBD2. The V gene's germline CDR1 is DFQATT and CDR2 SNEGSKA (reference sequence). The CDR3 totals 18 residues. The V and J ends lost 3 bases and 4 bases, in that order; junction bases with no gene match: 15. The DNA for the CDR3 is TGCAGTGCTAGTGGGGCTAGCGGGAGTTCATGGCGGTACAATGAGCAGTTCTTC. The encoded protein is CSASGASGSSWRYNEQFF.